The present T cell receptor beta chain was sequenced within a study of shared clonotypes between healthy human individuals. Study overall: Aged 18 to 49, the donors were two women and a few men.

Note on this clone: Antigen: not known.

Naive CD8 populations comprised CD45RO-negative cells positively selected for CCR7, excluding terminally differentiated effector memory CD45RA+ cells. HIV-negative, healthy adults without recent acute infections or vaccinations were the donors. There were only Caucasian adults among the donors, and all lived in Nashville, Tennessee. The study's findings and limits: Exclusively blood specimens were collected; tissue repertoires likely differ.

Germline CDR1 is LNHDA and CDR2 is SQIVND (reference sequence). This CDR3 has 15 amino acids. Trimming took off 1 base at V and 1 base at J, with 8 bases between the two ends. Assay used: immunoSEQ multiplex PCR; TCRdb lists only in-frame clones, some missing. The sample has around 580,000 clones; roughly 98% are singletons. This rearrangement joins TRBV19 to TRBJ1-5; no definite D call. Input material: naive CD8+ T cells sorted from blood. This clonotype was sampled from a young man in good health. CDR3 coding DNA: TGTGCCAGTAGTATAGGAGCAGGAAGCAATCAGCCCCAGCATTTT. It codes for CASSIGAGSNQPQHF.